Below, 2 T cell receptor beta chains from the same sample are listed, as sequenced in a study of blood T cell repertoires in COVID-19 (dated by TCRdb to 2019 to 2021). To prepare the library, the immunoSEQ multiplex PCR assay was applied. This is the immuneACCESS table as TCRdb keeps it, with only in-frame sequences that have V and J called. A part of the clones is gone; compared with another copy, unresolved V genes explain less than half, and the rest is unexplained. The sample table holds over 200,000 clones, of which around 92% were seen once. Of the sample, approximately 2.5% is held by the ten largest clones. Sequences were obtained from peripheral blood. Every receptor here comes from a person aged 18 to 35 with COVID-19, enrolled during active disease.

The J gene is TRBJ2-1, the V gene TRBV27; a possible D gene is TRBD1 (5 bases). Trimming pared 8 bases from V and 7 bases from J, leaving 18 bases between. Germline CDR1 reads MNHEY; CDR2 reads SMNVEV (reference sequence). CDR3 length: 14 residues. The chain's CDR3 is CASSAVDSRNEQFF. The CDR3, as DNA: TGTGCCAGCTCCGCCGTAGACAGCCGGAATGAGCAGTTCTTC.

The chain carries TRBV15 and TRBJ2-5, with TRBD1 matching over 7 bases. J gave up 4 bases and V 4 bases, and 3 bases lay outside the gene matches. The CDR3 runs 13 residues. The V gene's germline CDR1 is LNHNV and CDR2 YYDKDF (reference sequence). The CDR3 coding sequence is TGTGCCACCAGCAAGGGGGCAAGAGAGACCCAGTACTTC. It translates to CATSKGARETQYF.